Below, 8 T cell receptor beta chains from the same sample are listed, as sequenced in a study of shared clonotypes between healthy human individuals. Profiling relied on immunoSEQ multiplex PCR, and the TCRdb table lists in-frame clones only, not all of them. The sample has over a million clones, roughly 96% seen once. What was sequenced was naive CD4+ T cells sorted from blood. Described subset: CD45RA+ positively selected. The receptors were gathered from a man aged 30 to 39 in good health.

This chain connects TRBV5-1 to TRBJ2-1; D call uncertain. Germline loops: CDR1 SGHRS, CDR2 YFSETQ. CDR3 length equals 13 residues. V shed 3 bases and J shed 5 bases, with 9 bases lying between them. This CDR3 is CASSSTPHNEQFF. DNA of the CDR3: TGCGCCAGCAGCTCAACTCCCCACAATGAGCAGTTCTTC.

V is TRBV7-6 and J is TRBJ2-7, with TRBD2 matching over 10 bases. The CDR3 is made up of 17 amino acids. Trimming removed 0 bases from V and 1 base from J; junction bases left unmatched: 6. In germline, CDR1 is SGHVS, CDR2 FNYEAQ. The DNA of the CDR3 is TGTGCCAGCAGCTTAGCGGCCCTAGCGGGAGTATCCTACGAGCAGTACTTC. It yields the protein CASSLAALAGVSYEQYF.

The V and J genes are TRBV5-1 and TRBJ2-2; TRBD2 matches at 9 bases. This CDR3 contains 16 residues. CDR1 is SGHRS and CDR2 is YFSETQ in the germline V gene. Losses at the gene ends were 4 bases for V and 7 bases for J; bases not matched to a gene: 11. DNA of the CDR3: TGCGCCAGCAGCCTGCCCCAGACTAGCGGCGACGGGGAGCTGTTTTTT. Translation: CASSLPQTSGDGELFF.

The chain couples TRBV5-1 to TRBJ2-5, with 7 bases aligning to TRBD2. Germline values: CDR1 SGHRS, CDR2 YFSETQ. CDR3 size: 13 residues. Trimming removed 7 bases from V and 1 base from J; junction bases left unmatched: 4. The CDR3, as DNA: TGCGCCAGCTGTCGGGAGGTCCAAGAGACCCAGTACTTC. Translation: CASCREVQETQYF.

The chain is built from TRBV7-9 and TRBJ1-3, with TRBD1 matching over 10 bases. The CDR3 contains 19 residues. Germline V gene lookup returns CDR1 SEHNR and CDR2 FQNEAQ (reference sequence). V shed 3 bases, J shed 1 base, and the junction held 12 bases outside the gene matches. The CDR3: CASSFTGTGDGWSGNTIYF. The CDR3 DNA is TGTGCCAGCAGCTTCACCGGGACAGGGGACGGCTGGTCTGGAAACACCATATATTTT.

The chain uses TRBV19 and TRBJ2-6, with 7 bases matching TRBD2. The CDR3 is 15 residues long. Per germline, CDR1 LNHDA and CDR2 SQIVND (reference sequence). V dropped 7 bases and J dropped 2; count of bases not matched to a gene: 5. CDR3 sequence (DNA): TGTGCCAGTATCTCGGGAGGCGCTGGGGCCAACGTCCTGACTTTC. Amino acid sequence: CASISGGAGANVLTF.

The chain couples TRBV19 to TRBJ2-1, with D uncertain. This CDR3 spans 12 amino acids. Between the trimmed V and J ends, which lost 1 base and 10 bases, there was a span of 8 bases. CDR1 and CDR2 from the germline V gene are LNHDA and SQIVND (reference sequence). The CDR3 protein is CASSIVPQEQFF. CDR3 coding DNA: TGTGCCAGTAGTATAGTCCCGCAAGAGCAGTTCTTC.

This chain links TRBV5-1 with TRBJ2-5; D possibly uses TRBD1 or TRBD2 (6 bases each). Germline V gene sequence: CDR1 SGHRS, CDR2 YFSETQ. V gave up 1 base and J gave up 5 bases, with 9 bases separating them. The length of the CDR3 is 13 residues. The CDR3 DNA sequence: TGCGCCAGCAGCTTGAGGGGGGTCGAGACCCAGTACTTC. Amino acid sequence: CASSLRGVETQYF.